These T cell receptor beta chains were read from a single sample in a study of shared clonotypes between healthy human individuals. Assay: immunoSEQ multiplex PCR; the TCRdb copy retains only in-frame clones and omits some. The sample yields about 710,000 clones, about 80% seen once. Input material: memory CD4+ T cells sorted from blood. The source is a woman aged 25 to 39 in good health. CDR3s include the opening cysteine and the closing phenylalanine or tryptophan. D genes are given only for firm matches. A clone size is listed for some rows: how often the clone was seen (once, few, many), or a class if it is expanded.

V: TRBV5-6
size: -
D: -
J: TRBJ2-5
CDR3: CASSLGAQETQYF
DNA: TGTGCCAGCAGCTTGGGGGCTCAAGAGACCCAGTACTTC

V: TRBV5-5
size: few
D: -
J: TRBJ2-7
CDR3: CASSLGPGENYEQYF
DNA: TGTGCCAGCAGCTTGGGTCCAGGGGAGAACTACGAGCAGTACTTC

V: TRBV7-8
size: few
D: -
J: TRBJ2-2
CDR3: CASSLGRNTGELFF
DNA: TGTGCCAGCAGCTTAGGAAGGAACACCGGGGAGCTGTTTTTT

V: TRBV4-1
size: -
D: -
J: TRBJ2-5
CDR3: CASSRTSSGEETQYF
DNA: TGCGCCAGCAGCCGAACCTCAAGCGGTGAAGAGACCCAGTACTTC

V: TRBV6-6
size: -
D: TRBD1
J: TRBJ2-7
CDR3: CASSYSSGTGPYEQYF
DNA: TGTGCCAGCAGTTACTCATCCGGGACAGGCCCCTACGAGCAGTACTTC

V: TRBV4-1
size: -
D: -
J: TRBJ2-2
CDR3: CASSRGPNTGELFF
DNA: TGCGCCAGCAGCCGGGGACCGAACACCGGGGAGCTGTTTTTT

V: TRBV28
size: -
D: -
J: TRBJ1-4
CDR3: CATAGSGAAFEKLFF
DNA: TGTGCCACGGCGGGTTCAGGCGCGGCTTTTGAAAAACTGTTTTTT

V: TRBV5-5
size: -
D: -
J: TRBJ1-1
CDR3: CASSLVGANTEAFF
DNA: TGTGCCAGCAGCTTGGTGGGAGCCAATACTGAAGCTTTCTTT

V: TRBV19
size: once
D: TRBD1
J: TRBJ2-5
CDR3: CASSAQGQGIQETQYF
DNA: TGTGCCAGTAGTGCCCAGGGACAGGGGATCCAAGAGACCCAGTACTTC

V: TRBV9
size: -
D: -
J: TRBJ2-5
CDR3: CASSGLTSGETQYF
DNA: TGTGCCAGCAGCGGGTTAACATCAGGAGAGACCCAGTACTTC

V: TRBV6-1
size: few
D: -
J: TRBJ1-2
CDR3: CASSEYGENYGYTF
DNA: TGTGCCAGCAGTGAATATGGGGAAAACTATGGCTACACCTTC

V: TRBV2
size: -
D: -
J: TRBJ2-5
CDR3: CASKDYFLETQYF
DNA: TGTGCCAGCAAGGACTATTTTCTTGAGACCCAGTACTTC

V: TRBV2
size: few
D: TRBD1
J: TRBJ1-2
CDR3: CASSEQGAAYGYTF
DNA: TGTGCCAGCAGTGAACAGGGGGCGGCCTATGGCTACACCTTC